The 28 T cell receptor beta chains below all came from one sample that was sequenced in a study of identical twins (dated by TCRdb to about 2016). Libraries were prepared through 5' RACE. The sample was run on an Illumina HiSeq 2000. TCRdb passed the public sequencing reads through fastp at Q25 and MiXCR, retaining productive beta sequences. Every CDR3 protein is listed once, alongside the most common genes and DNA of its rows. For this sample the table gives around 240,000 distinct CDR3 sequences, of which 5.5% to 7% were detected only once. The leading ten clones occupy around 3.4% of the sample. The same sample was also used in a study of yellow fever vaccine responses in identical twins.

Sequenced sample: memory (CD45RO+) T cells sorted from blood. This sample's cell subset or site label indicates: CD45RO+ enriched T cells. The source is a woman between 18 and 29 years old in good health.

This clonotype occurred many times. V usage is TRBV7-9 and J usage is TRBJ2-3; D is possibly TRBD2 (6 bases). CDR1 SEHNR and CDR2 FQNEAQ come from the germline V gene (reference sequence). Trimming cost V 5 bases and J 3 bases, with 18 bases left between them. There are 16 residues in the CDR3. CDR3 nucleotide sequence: TGTGCCAGCAGCCCCGACCCTGGAGGGATTACAGATACGCAGTATTTT. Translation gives CASSPDPGGITDTQYF.

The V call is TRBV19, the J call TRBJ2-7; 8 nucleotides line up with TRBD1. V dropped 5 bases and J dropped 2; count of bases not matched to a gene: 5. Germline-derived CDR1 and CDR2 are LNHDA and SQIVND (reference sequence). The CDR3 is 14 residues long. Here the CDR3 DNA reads TGTGCCAGTAGTCCCGACAGGGGTGCCTACGAGCAGTACTTC. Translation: CASSPDRGAYEQYF.

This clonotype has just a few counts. In DNA, the CDR3 is TGTGCCAGCAGCTCCCACAGCGGCGGGAGGGCCAACAATGAGCAGTTCTTC. Its protein is CASSSHSGGRANNEQFF. The chain is built from TRBV7-2 and TRBJ2-1; 9 bases agree with TRBD2. V lost 4 bases to trimming and J lost 5 bases; unmatched junction nucleotides: 12. There are 17 residues in the CDR3. Germline CDR1 and CDR2: SGHTA and FQGNSA. The variable domain in full, with the rest retrieved from reference TRBV7-2 and TRBJ2-1, is GAGVSQSPSNKVTEKGKDVELRCDPISGHTALYWYRQSLGQGLEFLIYFQGNSAPDKSGLPSDRFSAERTGGSVSTLTIQRTQQEDSAVYLCASSSHSGGRANNEQFFGPGTRLTVL.

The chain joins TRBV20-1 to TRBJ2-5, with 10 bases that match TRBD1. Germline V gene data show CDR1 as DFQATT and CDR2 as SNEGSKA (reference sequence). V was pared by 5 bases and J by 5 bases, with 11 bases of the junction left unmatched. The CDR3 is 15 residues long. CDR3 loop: CSAGSGTGVGETQYF. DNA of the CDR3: TGCAGTGCTGGATCCGGGACAGGGGTTGGGGAGACCCAGTACTTC.

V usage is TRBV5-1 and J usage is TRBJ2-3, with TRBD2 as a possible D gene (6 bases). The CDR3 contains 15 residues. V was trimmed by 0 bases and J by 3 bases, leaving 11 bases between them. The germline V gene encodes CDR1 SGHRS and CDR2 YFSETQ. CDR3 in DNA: TGCGCCAGCAGCTTGGTTGGGGGACTGACAGATACGCAGTATTTT. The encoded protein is CASSLVGGLTDTQYF.

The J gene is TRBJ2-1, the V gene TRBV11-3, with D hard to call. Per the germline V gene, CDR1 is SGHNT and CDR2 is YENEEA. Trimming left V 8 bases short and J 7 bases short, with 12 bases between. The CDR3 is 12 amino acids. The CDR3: CASRLYGNEQFF. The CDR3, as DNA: TGTGCCAGCCGGCTTTACGGGAATGAGCAGTTCTTC.

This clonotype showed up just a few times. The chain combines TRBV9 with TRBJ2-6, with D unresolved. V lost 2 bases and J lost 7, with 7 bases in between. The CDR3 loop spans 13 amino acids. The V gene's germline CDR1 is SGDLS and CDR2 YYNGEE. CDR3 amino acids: CASSVFGANVLTF. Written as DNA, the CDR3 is TGTGCCAGCAGCGTTTTTGGAGCCAACGTCCTGACTTTC.

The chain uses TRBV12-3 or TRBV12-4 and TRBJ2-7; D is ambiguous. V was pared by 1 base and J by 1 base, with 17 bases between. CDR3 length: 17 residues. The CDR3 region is CASSLGVGTAQSYEQYF. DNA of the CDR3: TGTGCCAGCAGTTTAGGGGTTGGCACAGCCCAATCCTACGAGCAGTACTTC.

The CDR3 region has the DNA TGCAGTGCTAGTACCGGTCTGGGGAACACCGGGGAGCTGTTTTTT. This gives the protein CSASTGLGNTGELFF. This chain links TRBV20-1 with TRBJ2-2; D gene ambiguous. The V end was cut by 3 bases, the J end by 1 base, with 12 bases between. The CDR3 length is 15 residues. Germline assignment: CDR1 DFQATT and CDR2 SNEGSKA (reference sequence).

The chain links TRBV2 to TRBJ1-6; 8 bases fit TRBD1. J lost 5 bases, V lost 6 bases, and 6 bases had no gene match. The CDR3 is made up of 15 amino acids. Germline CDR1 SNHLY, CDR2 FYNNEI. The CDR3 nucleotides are TGTGCCAGCAGCGGGACAGGTGCTAATAATTCACCCCTCCACTTT. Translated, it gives CASSGTGANNSPLHF.

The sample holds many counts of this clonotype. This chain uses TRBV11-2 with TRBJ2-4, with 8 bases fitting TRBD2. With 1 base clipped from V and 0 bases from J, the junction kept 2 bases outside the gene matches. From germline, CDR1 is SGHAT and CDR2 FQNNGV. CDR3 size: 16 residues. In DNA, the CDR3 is TGTGCCAGCAGCTTAGGACTAGCGCTAGCCAAAAACATTCAGTACTTC. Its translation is CASSLGLALAKNIQYF. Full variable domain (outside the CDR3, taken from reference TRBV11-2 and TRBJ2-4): EAGVAQSPRYKIIEKRQSVAFWCNPISGHATLYWYQQILGQGPKLLIQFQNNGVVDDSQLPKDRFSAERLKGVDSTLKIQPAKLEDSAVYLCASSLGLALAKNIQYFGAGTRLSVL.

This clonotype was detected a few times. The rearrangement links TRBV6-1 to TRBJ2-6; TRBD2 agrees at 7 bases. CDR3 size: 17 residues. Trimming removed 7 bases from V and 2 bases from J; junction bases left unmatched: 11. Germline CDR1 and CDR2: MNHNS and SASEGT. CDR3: CASTPGGGGTGANVLTF. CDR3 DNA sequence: TGTGCCAGCACCCCTGGGGGGGGAGGGACTGGGGCCAACGTCCTGACTTTC.

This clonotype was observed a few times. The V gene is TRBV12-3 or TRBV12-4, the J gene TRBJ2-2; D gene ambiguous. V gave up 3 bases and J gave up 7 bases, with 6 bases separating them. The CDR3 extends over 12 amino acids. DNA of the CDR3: TGTGCCAGCAGTTTGATAGTCGGGGAGCTGTTTTTT. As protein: CASSLIVGELFF.

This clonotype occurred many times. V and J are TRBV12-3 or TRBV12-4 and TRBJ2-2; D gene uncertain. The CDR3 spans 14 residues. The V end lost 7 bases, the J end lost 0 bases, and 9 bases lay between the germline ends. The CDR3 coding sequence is TGTGCCAGCATTGGGGAATCGAACACCGGGGAGCTGTTTTTT. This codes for CASIGESNTGELFF.

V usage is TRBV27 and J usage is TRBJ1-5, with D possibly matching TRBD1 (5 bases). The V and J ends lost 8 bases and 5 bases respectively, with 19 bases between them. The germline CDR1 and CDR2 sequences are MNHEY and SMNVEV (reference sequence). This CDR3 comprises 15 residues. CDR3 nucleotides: TGTGCCAGCCGAAGCAGTCAGGGTAATCATCAGCCCCAGCATTTT. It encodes CASRSSQGNHQPQHF.

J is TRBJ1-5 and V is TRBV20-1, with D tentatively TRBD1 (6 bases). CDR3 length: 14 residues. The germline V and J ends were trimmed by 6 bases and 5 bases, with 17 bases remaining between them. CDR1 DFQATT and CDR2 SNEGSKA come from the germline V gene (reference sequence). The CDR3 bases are TGCAGTGCCAAATCCGGGACAAAATATCAGCCCCAGCATTTT. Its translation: CSAKSGTKYQPQHF.

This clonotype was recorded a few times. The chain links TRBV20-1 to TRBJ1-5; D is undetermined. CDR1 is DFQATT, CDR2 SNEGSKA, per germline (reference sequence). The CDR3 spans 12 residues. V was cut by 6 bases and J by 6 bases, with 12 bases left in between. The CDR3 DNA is TGCAGTGCCCGGGTCTCCGGTCAGCCCCAGCATTTT. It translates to CSARVSGQPQHF.

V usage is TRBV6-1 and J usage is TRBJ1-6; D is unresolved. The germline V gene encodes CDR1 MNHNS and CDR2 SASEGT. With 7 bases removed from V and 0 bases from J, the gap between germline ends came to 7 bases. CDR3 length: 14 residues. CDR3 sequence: CASKKSSYNSPLHF. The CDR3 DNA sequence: TGTGCCAGCAAAAAGAGCTCCTATAATTCACCCCTCCACTTT.

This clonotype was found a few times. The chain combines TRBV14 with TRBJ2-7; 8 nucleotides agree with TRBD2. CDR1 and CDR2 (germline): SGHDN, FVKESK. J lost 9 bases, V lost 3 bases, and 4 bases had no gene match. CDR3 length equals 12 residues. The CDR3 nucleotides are TGTGCCAGCAGCCAGGCGGGGGGAATGCAGTACGTC. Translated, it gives CASSQAGGMQYV.

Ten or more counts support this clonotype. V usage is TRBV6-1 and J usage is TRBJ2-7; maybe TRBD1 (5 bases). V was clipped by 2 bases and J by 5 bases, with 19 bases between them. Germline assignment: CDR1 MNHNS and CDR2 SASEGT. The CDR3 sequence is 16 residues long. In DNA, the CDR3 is TGTGCCAGCAGTGAATCGTATCCCAGGGTGATCCACGAGCAGTACTTC. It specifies CASSESYPRVIHEQYF.

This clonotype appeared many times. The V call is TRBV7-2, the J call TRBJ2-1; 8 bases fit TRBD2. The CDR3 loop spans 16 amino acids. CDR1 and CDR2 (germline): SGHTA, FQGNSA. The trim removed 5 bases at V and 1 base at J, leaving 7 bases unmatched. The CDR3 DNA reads TGTGCCAGCAGCCCTGGCGGGGGGTCTTCCTACAATGAGCAGTTCTTC. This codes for CASSPGGGSSYNEQFF.

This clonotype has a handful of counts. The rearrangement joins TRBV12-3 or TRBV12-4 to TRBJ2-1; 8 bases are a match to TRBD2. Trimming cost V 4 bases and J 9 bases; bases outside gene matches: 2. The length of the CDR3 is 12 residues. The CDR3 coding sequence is TGTGCCAGCAGTTACCTAGCGGGTGAGCAGTTCTTC. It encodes CASSYLAGEQFF.

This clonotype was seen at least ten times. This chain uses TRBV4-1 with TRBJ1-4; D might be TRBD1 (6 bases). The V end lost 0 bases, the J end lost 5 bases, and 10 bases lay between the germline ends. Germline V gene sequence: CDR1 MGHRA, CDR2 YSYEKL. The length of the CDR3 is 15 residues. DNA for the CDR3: TGCGCCAGCAGCCAAGACTGGGACACCAATGAAAAACTGTTTTTT. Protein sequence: CASSQDWDTNEKLFF.

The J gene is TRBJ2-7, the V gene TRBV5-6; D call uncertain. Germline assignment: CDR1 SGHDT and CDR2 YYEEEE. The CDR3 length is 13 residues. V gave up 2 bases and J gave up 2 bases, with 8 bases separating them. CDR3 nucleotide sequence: TGTGCCAGCAGCTTCCCTCCCACCTACGAGCAGTACTTC. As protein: CASSFPPTYEQYF.

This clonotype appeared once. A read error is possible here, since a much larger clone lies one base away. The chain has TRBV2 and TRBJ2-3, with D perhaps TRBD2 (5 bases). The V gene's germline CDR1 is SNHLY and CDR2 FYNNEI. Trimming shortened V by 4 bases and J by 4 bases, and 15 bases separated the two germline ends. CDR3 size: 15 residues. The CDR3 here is CASSGLELDADTQYF. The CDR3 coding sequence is TGTGCCAGCAGTGGTCTCGAACTAGATGCAGATACGCAGTATTTT.

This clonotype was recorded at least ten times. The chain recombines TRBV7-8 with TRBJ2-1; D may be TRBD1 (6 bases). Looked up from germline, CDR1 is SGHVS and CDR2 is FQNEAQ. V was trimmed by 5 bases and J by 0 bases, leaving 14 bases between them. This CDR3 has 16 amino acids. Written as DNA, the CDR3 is TGTGCCAGCAGCCCGGCCGGGACAAGCTCCTACAATGAGCAGTTCTTC. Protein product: CASSPAGTSSYNEQFF.

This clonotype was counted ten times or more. CDR3 sequence (DNA): TGTGCCAGCAGTTCTCCAGGGAGCTACGAGCAGTACGTC. Protein sequence: CASSSPGSYEQYV. The gene calls are TRBV28 and TRBJ2-7; D tentatively reads TRBD1 or TRBD2 (5 bases each). There are 13 residues in the CDR3. The V gene lost 4 bases and the J gene lost 3 bases, with 10 bases spanning the gap. Germline CDR1 reads MDHEN; CDR2 reads SYDVKM.

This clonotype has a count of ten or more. CDR3 nucleotides: TGTGCCAGCAGTCCAGGGGGCTATGAGCAGTTCTTC. It specifies CASSPGGYEQFF. The chain is built from TRBV27 and TRBJ2-1; 8 bases map to TRBD1. The CDR3 spans 12 residues. Per germline, CDR1 MNHEY and CDR2 SMNVEV (reference sequence). V lost 5 bases, J lost 8 bases, and 2 bases stayed unmatched.